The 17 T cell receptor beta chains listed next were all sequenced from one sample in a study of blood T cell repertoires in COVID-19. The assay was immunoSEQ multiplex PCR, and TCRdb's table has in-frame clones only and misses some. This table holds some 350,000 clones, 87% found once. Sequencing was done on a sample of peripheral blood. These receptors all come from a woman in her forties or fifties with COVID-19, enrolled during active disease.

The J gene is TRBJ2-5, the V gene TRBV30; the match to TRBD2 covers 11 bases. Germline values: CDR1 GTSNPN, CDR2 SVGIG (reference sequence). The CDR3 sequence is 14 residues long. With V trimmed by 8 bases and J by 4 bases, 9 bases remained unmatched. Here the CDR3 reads CAQVAGGPGETQYF. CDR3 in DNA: TGTGCCCAAGTAGCGGGAGGGCCGGGAGAGACCCAGTACTTC. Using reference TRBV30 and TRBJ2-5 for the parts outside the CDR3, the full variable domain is SQTIHQWPATLVQPVGSPLSLECTVEGTSNPNLYWYRQAAGRGLQLLFYSVGIGQISSEVPQNLSASRPQDRQFILSSKKLLLSDSGFYLCAQVAGGPGETQYFGPGTRLLVL.

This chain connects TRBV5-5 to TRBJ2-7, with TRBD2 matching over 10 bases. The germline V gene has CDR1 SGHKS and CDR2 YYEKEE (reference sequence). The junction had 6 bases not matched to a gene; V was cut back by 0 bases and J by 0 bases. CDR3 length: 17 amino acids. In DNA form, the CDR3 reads TGTGCCAGCAGCTTGGGCCTATCTAGCGGGAGCTCCTACGAGCAGTACTTC. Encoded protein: CASSLGLSSGSSYEQYF.

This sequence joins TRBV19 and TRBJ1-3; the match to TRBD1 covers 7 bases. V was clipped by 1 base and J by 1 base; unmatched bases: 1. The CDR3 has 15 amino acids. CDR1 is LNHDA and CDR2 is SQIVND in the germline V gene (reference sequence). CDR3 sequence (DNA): TGTGCCAGTAGTATAGGGACAGGATCTGGAAACACCATATATTTT. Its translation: CASSIGTGSGNTIYF.

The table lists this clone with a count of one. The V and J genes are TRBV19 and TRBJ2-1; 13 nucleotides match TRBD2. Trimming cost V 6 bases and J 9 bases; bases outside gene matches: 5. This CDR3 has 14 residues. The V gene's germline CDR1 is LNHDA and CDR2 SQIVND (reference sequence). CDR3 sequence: CASSALAGGLEQFF. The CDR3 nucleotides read TGTGCCAGTAGCGCACTAGCGGGAGGGCTTGAGCAGTTCTTC.

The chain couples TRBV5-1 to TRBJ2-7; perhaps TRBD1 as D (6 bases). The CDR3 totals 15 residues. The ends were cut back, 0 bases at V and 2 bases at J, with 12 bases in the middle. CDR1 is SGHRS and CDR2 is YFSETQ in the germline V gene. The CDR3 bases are TGCGCCAGCAGCTTGGAATCAGGGGCCCCCTACGAGCAGTACTTC. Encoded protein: CASSLESGAPYEQYF. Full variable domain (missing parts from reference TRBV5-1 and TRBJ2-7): KAGVTQTPRYLIKTRGQQVTLSCSPISGHRSVSWYQQTPGQGLQFLFEYFSETQRNKGNFPGRFSGRQFSNSRSEMNVSTLELGDSALYLCASSLESGAPYEQYFGPGTRLTVT.

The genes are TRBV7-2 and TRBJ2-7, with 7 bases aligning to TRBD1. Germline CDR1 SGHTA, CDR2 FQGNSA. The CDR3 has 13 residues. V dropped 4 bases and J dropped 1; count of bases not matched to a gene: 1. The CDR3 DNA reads TGTGCCAGCAGCTGGGACAGTTCCTACGAGCAGTACTTC. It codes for CASSWDSSYEQYF.

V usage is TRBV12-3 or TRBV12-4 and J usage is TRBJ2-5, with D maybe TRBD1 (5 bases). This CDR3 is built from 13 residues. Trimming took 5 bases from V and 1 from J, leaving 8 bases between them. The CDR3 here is CASSRQGQETQYF. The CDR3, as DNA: TGTGCCAGCAGTCGTCAGGGCCAAGAGACCCAGTACTTC.

The CDR3 sequence: CSASSRGRNYEQYF. The CDR3 DNA follows: TGCAGTGCTAGTAGCAGGGGGCGAAACTACGAGCAGTACTTC. The rearrangement links TRBV20-1 to TRBJ2-7; 8 bases map to TRBD1. Germline V lookup: CDR1 DFQATT, CDR2 SNEGSKA (reference sequence). The CDR3 runs 14 residues. Trimming took 3 bases from V and 3 from J; bases not matched to a gene: 7.

The CDR3 is CASRFSGNTGELFF. CDR3 nucleotide sequence: TGTGCCAGCAGGTTCTCAGGGAACACCGGGGAGCTGTTTTTT. The chain employs TRBV27 and TRBJ2-2; no clear D gene. The CDR3 has 14 amino acids. The V gene's germline CDR1 is MNHEY and CDR2 SMNVEV (reference sequence). V was pared by 6 bases and J by 1 base, with 9 bases between.

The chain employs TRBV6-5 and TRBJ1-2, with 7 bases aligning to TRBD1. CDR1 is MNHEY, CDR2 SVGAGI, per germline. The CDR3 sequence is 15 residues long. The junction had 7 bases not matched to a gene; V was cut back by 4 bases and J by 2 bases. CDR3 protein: CASSSVWTGNYGYTF. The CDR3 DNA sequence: TGTGCCAGCAGTTCAGTATGGACAGGAAACTATGGCTACACCTTC.

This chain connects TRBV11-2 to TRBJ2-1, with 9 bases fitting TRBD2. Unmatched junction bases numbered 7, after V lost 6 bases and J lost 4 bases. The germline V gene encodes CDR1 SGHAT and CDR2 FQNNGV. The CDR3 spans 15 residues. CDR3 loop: CASRAPGLAYNEQFF. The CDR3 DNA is TGTGCCAGCAGAGCTCCGGGACTAGCTTACAATGAGCAGTTCTTC.

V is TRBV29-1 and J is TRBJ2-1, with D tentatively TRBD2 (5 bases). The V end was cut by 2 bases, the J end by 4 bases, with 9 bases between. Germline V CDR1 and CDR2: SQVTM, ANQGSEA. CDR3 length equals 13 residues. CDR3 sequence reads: CSVESRAYNEQFF. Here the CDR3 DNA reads TGCAGCGTTGAATCGCGGGCGTACAATGAGCAGTTCTTC.

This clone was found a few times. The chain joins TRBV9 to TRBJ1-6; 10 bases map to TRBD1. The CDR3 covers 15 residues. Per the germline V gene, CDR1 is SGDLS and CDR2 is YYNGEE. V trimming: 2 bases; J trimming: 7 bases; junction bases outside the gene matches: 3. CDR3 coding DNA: TGTGCCAGCAGCGTGGGGGACAGGGGAAATTCACCCCTCCACTTT. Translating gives CASSVGDRGNSPLHF.

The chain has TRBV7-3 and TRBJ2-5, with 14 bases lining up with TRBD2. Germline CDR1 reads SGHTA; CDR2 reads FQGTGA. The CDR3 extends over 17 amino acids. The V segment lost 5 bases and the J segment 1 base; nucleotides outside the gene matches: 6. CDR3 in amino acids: CASSPGLAGGSQETQYF. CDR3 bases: TGTGCCAGCAGCCCCGGACTAGCGGGGGGCTCCCAAGAGACCCAGTACTTC.

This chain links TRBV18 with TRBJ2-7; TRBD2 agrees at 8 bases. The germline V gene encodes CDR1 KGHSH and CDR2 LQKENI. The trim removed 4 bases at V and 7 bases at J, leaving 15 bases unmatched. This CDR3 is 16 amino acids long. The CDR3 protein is CASSLTVPREGQEQYF. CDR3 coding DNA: TGTGCCAGCTCACTAACCGTGCCACGGGAGGGCCAAGAGCAGTACTTC.

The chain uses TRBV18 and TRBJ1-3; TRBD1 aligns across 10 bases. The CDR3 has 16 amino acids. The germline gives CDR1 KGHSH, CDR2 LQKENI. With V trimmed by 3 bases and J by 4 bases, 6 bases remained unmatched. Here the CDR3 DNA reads TGTGCCAGCTCACCGCAGGGACAGGGGCCGGGAAACACCATATATTTT. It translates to CASSPQGQGPGNTIYF.

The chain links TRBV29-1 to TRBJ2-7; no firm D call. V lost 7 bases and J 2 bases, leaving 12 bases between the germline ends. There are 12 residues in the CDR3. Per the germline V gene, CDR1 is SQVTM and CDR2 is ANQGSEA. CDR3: CSATRSAYEQYF. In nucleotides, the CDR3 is TGCAGCGCCACCCGGTCGGCCTACGAGCAGTACTTC.